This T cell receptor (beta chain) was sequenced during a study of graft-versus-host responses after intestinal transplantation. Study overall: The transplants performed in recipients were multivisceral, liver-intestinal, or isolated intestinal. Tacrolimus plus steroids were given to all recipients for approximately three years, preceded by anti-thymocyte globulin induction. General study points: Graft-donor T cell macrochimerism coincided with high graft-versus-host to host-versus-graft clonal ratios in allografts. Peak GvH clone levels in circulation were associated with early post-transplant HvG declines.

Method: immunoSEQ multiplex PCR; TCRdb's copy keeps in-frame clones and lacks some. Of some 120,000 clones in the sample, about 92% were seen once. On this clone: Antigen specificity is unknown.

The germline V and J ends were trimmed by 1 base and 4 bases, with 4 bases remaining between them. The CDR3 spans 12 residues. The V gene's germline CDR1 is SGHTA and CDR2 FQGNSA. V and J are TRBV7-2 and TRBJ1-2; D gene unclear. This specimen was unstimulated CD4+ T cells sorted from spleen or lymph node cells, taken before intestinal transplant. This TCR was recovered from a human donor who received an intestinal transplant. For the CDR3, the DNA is TGTGCCAGCAGCTTAGTATCCTATGGCTACACCTTC. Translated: CASSLVSYGYTF. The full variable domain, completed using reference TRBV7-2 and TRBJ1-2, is GAGVSQSPSNKVTEKGKDVELRCDPISGHTALYWYRQSLGQGLEFLIYFQGNSAPDKSGLPSDRFSAERTGGSVSTLTIQRTQQEDSAVYLCASSLVSYGYTFGSGTRLTVV.